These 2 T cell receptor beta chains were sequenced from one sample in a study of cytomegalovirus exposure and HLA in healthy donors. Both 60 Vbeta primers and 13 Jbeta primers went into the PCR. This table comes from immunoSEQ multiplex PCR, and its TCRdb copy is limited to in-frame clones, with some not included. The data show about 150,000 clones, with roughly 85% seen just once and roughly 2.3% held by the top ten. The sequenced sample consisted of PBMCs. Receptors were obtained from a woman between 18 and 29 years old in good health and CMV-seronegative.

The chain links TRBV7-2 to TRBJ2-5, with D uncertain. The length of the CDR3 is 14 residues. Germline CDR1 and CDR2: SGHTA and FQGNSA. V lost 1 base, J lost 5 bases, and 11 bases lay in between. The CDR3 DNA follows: TGTGCCAGCAGCTTAGTTTCTGTTCCGGAGACCCAGTACTTC. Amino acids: CASSLVSVPETQYF. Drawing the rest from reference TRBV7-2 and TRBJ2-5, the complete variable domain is GAGVSQSPSNKVTEKGKDVELRCDPISGHTALYWYRQSLGQGLEFLIYFQGNSAPDKSGLPSDRFSAERTGGSVSTLTIQRTQQEDSAVYLCASSLVSVPETQYFGPGTRLLVL.

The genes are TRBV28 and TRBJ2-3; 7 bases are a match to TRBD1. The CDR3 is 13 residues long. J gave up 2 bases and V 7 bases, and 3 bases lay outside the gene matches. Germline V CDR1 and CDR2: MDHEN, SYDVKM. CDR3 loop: CASIGQDTDTQYF. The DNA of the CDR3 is TGTGCCAGCATTGGACAGGACACAGATACGCAGTATTTT.